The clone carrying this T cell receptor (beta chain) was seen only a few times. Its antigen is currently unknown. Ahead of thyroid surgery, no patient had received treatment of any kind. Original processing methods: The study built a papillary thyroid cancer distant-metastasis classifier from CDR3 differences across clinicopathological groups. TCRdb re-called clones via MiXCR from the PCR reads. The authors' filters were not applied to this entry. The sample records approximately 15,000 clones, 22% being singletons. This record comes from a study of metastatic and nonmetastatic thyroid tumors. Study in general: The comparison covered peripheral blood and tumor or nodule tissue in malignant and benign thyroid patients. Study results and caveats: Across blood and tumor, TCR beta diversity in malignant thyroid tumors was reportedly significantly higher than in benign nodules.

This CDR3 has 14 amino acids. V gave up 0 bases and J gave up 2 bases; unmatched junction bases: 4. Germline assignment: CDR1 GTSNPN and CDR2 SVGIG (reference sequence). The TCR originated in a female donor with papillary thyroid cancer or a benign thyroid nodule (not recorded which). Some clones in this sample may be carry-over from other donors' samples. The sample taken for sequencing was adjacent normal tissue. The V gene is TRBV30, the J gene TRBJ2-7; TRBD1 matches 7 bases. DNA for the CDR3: TGTGCCTGGAGTGTTAACGGGACAGCCTACGAGCAGTACTTC. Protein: CAWSVNGTAYEQYF.